A selection of T cell receptor beta chains follows, all from one sample in a study of T cell responses to AZD1222 COVID-19 vaccine. Produced via immunoSEQ multiplex PCR; TCRdb's table is partial and in-frame only. Counted here are about 170,000 clones, around 88% occurring once; the ten biggest clones make up 1.1%. This specimen consisted of peripheral blood, obtained 28 days after the second AZD1222 dose. These receptors were taken from an adult who received the AZD1222 COVID-19 vaccine. The CDR3 runs from the conserved cysteine through the conserved F or W. A D gene is named only where the DNA matches it firmly. Size tells how often a clone was seen (once, few, many) or the class of an expanded clone, and some rows leave it out.

>TRBV4-2|TRBD1|TRBJ2-2|-
TGTGCCAGCAGCCATGGACAGGGCGACGGGGAGCTGTTTTTT
CASSHGQGDGELFF
>TRBV3-1/TRBV3-2|TRBD1|TRBJ2-1|-
TGTGCCAGCAGCCTCTCCCGGGACAGCCTCTCCTACAATGAGCAGTTCTTC
CASSLSRDSLSYNEQFF
>TRBV2|-|TRBJ1-1|-
TGTGCCAGCAGCGTTGGAGTGAACACTGAAGCTTTCTTT
CASSVGVNTEAFF
>TRBV9|TRBD1|TRBJ1-2|-
TGTGCCAGCAGCGCCCCGGGACAGGCCCCCGGTGGCTACACCTTC
CASSAPGQAPGGYTF
>TRBV6-4|TRBD1|TRBJ1-6|-
TGTGCCAGCAAGACAGGGGATGGCTCACCCCTCCACTTT
CASKTGDGSPLHF
>TRBV3-1/TRBV3-2|-|TRBJ1-2|once
TGTGCCAGCAGCCAATCCGTCCTCACGCACTATGGCTACACCTTC
CASSQSVLTHYGYTF
>TRBV6-2/TRBV6-3|-|TRBJ1-2|few
TGTGCCAGCAGTTACTCGAGCGGGAATGAGGGACAAGACTATGGCTACACCTTC
CASSYSSGNEGQDYGYTF
>TRBV2|-|TRBJ1-5|-
TGTGCCAGCAGTGACGGGGGCTACAATCAGCCCCAGCATTTT
CASSDGGYNQPQHF
>TRBV6-5|-|TRBJ2-2|few
TGTGCCAGCAGTTACTCGGGGGAGCGTGGCGGGGAGCTGTTTTTT
CASSYSGERGGELFF
>TRBV5-3|-|TRBJ1-3|-
TGTGCCAGAAGCTTTAACCGCTCTGGAAACACCATATATTTT
CARSFNRSGNTIYF
>TRBV6-5|-|TRBJ2-7|-
TGTGCCAGCAGGCAGGGCTACGAGCAGTACTTC
CASRQGYEQYF
>TRBV21-1|-|TRBJ1-3|few
TGTGCCAGCAGCTACCGGGACAGGACTTTCTCTGGAAACACCATATATTTT
CASSYRDRTFSGNTIYF
>TRBV9|TRBD2|TRBJ2-2|-
TGTGCCAGCAGCGAATATCCGGGACTACGAACCGGGGAGCTGTTTTTT
CASSEYPGLRTGELFF
>TRBV5-4|-|TRBJ1-5|-
TGTGCCAGCAGCTCGGGGGGCCCCAATCAGCCCCAGCATTTT
CASSSGGPNQPQHF
>TRBV9|TRBD1|TRBJ2-1|-
TGTGCCAGCACCCCGGGACAGGTCGCCTACAATGAGCAGTTCTTC
CASTPGQVAYNEQFF
>TRBV7-9|-|TRBJ1-1|-
TGTGCCAGCAGCTTCGGAGCGGAGGACTCCGCGAAAGCTTTCTTT
CASSFGAEDSAKAFF
>TRBV19|-|TRBJ1-2|-
TGTGCCAGTAGATCCTATGGCTACACCTTC
CASRSYGYTF
>TRBV12-5|-|TRBJ2-1|-
TGTGCTAGTGGTTTCAAGGAGGGTGAGCAGTTCTTC
CASGFKEGEQFF
>TRBV3-1/TRBV3-2|-|TRBJ1-3|-
TGTGCCAGCAGCCTAGACAGGACCTCTGGAAACACCATATATTTT
CASSLDRTSGNTIYF
>TRBV5-6|-|TRBJ1-2|-
TGTGCCAGCAGCAAGGACCGACGAAACTATGGCTACACCTTC
CASSKDRRNYGYTF
>TRBV18|-|TRBJ1-1|-
TGTGCCAGCTCACCACTTGTTGTTCAGGGTGAAGCTTTCTTT
CASSPLVVQGEAFF
>TRBV7-9|-|TRBJ1-1|once
TGTGCCAGCAGCCGTCTAAGGACTGAAGCTTTCTTT
CASSRLRTEAFF
>TRBV29-1|TRBD2|TRBJ2-1|-
TGCAGCGTTACGGGACTAGCGGCCACGATAAGCTACAATGAGCAGTTCTTC
CSVTGLAATISYNEQFF
>TRBV7-9|-|TRBJ2-1|-
TGTGCCAGCAGCCCGAACCCTGAGGGTGAGCAGTTCTTC
CASSPNPEGEQFF
>TRBV5-8|-|TRBJ2-1|-
TGTGCCAGCAGCCCGGGCCTGACTATTAAGAATGAGCAGTTCTTC
CASSPGLTIKNEQFF
>TRBV6-5|-|TRBJ2-3|-
TGTGCCAGCAGTTACCTAATGCAAGGCACAGATACGCAGTATTTT
CASSYLMQGTDTQYF
>TRBV10-3|-|TRBJ1-5|-
TGTGCCATCAGTGACTCACACAGGGATGCAGGTCAGCCCCAGCATTTT
CAISDSHRDAGQPQHF
>TRBV11-2|TRBD2|TRBJ2-1|-
TGTGCCAGCAGCTTACTCCGGACTAGCGGGATCTCCTACAATGAGCAGTTCTTC
CASSLLRTSGISYNEQFF
>TRBV27|-|TRBJ2-1|few
TGTGCCAGCAGTTCCTGGTCAGGGTGGACCTACAATGAGCAGTTCTTC
CASSSWSGWTYNEQFF
>TRBV6-4|TRBD1|TRBJ2-2|-
TGTGCCAGCAGAGGGACAGAGAACACCGGGGAGCTGTTTTTT
CASRGTENTGELFF
>TRBV19|-|TRBJ2-5|-
TGTGCCAGTAGTATTTACGGGGAAGGGGAGACCCAGTACTTC
CASSIYGEGETQYF
>TRBV30|TRBD1|TRBJ1-2|-
TGTGCCTGGAGCCGGGACAGGCCCTATGGCTACACCTTC
CAWSRDRPYGYTF
>TRBV19|-|TRBJ2-3|-
TGTGCCAGTACAGGGGTAGATACGCAGTATTTT
CASTGVDTQYF
>TRBV5-6|-|TRBJ2-3|-
TGTGCCAGCAGCTTGGCGGGCTGGAGCACAGATACGCAGTATTTT
CASSLAGWSTDTQYF
>TRBV6-2/TRBV6-3|-|TRBJ1-6|-
TGTGCCAGCAGTTCCAGGGATAATTCACCCCTCCACTTT
CASSSRDNSPLHF
>TRBV4-1|-|TRBJ2-7|once
TGCGCCAGCAGCCAAGCAGACACCGCCACCTACGAGCAGTACTTC
CASSQADTATYEQYF
>TRBV9|TRBD1|TRBJ1-3|-
TGTGCCAGCAGCGCGACAGGGAATGGAAACACCATATATTTT
CASSATGNGNTIYF
>TRBV18|-|TRBJ1-1|-
TGTGCCAGCTCACCCGTGACAGGAGCAGGTGGAGCTGAAGCTTTCTTT
CASSPVTGAGGAEAFF
>TRBV19|TRBD1|TRBJ1-2|-
TGTGCCAGTAGTACCAGACAGGGTGGGCAAAGAGGCTACACCTTC
CASSTRQGGQRGYTF
>TRBV12-5|-|TRBJ2-1|once
TGTGCTAGTGGTTTGGTACTAGGGTCCTACAATGAGCAGTTCTTC
CASGLVLGSYNEQFF
>TRBV12-5|TRBD1|TRBJ1-5|few
TGTGCTAGTGGTTTTGACAGGGTTTTGGACCCAGAGGGGGGTCAGCCCCAGCATTTT
CASGFDRVLDPEGGQPQHF
>TRBV4-3|-|TRBJ1-1|once
TGCGCCAGCAGCCAAGCGGTGATAAACACTGAAGCTTTCTTT
CASSQAVINTEAFF
>TRBV6-5|TRBD1|TRBJ1-5|-
TGTGCCAGCAGCCCCGGACAGGGCCTATGGCCCCAGCATTTT
CASSPGQGLWPQHF
>TRBV19|-|TRBJ2-2|few
TGTGCCAGTAGTATAGTATTTGGCGTGGGGGTGAACACCGGGGAGCTGTTTTTT
CASSIVFGVGVNTGELFF
>TRBV12-3/TRBV12-4|-|TRBJ1-1|-
TGTGCCAGCAGTTACCCTAACACTGAAGCTTTCTTT
CASSYPNTEAFF
>TRBV7-9|-|TRBJ1-2|-
TGTGCCAGCAGCTCGACGGGGGTTTATGGCTACACCTTC
CASSSTGVYGYTF
>TRBV18|-|TRBJ2-7|-
TGTGCCAGCTCACCACCCGCCACCTACGAGCAGTACTTC
CASSPPATYEQYF
>TRBV15|-|TRBJ2-7|-
TGTGCCACCAGCAGAGATCTGGGGGTCTACGAGCAGTACTTC
CATSRDLGVYEQYF
>TRBV7-8|TRBD2|TRBJ2-7|-
TGTGCCAGCAGCTTCACTAGCGGGGGGGCCAGCGAGCAGTACTTC
CASSFTSGGASEQYF
>TRBV6-5|-|TRBJ1-1|once
TGTGCCAGCAGCCAGGGCGCTGAAGCTTTCTTT
CASSQGAEAFF
>TRBV27|-|TRBJ2-2|-
TGTGCCAGCAGCCTACTCGCAGCTCACACCGGGGAGCTGTTTTTT
CASSLLAAHTGELFF
>TRBV2|-|TRBJ1-1|-
TGTGCCAGCAGTTTTGGGGAAACTGAAGCTTTCTTT
CASSFGETEAFF
>TRBV4-2|-|TRBJ2-7|-
TGTGCCAGCAGCCAAGATGAGAAGTGGCAGTCCCGATCCTACGAGCAGTACTTC
CASSQDEKWQSRSYEQYF
>TRBV5-4|TRBD1|TRBJ2-7|-
TGTGCCAGCAGCGCGGCCGGGACAGGGGGCTACGAGCAGTACTTC
CASSAAGTGGYEQYF
>TRBV7-6|TRBD1|TRBJ1-2|-
TGTGCCAGCAGCGTAGGACAGGGTTCCTACACCTTC
CASSVGQGSYTF